The clone carrying this T cell receptor beta chain was recorded only once. Its antigen is as yet unknown. CDR1 is MNHNS and CDR2 is SASEGT in the germline V gene. V lost 7 bases to trimming and J lost 4 bases, with 15 bases between them. This CDR3 is 14 amino acids long. PCR primers comprised 60 Vbeta and 13 Jbeta primers. TCRdb keeps only in-frame clones here, not all; method: immunoSEQ multiplex PCR. The profile shows fewer than 150,000 clones, 78% of them singletons. The record originates from a study of cytomegalovirus exposure and HLA in healthy donors. Study-wide points: In a later analysis, HLA-C alleles had the fewest associated TCRs, DRB1 alleles the most. In a later analysis, specific HLA alleles were associated with under 20,000 TCR beta sequences at a 0.05 false discovery rate.

The receptor comes from a male donor in good health and CMV-seronegative. The sequencing sample was made of PBMCs. The chain joins TRBV6-1 to TRBJ2-3; tentatively, D is TRBD1 (5 bases). CDR3 residues: CASKGRIGADTQYF. For the CDR3, the DNA is TGTGCCAGCAAGGGGCGGATTGGGGCAGATACGCAGTATTTT.